The 15 T cell receptor beta chains listed next were all sequenced from one sample in a study of OX40 agonist ivuxolimab in advanced cancers. The table came from immunoSEQ multiplex PCR; TCRdb's copy has only in-frame clones and leaves some out. The data hold roughly 57,000 clones, with around 84% observed a single time. Source: CD4+ or CD8+ T cells sorted from blood, taken in a trial of the OX40 agonist ivuxolimab. The source of these receptors is an adult with an advanced solid tumor such as melanoma, head and neck, liver or kidney cancer.

The chain couples TRBV9 to TRBJ1-6; a weak D match, TRBD1 (5 bases). Germline values: CDR1 SGDLS, CDR2 YYNGEE. Trimming removed 1 base from V and 6 bases from J, with 11 bases in between. The CDR3 is 15 residues long. CDR3 in amino acids: CASSVKAGTNSPLHF. The CDR3 coding sequence is TGTGCCAGCAGCGTAAAGGCAGGGACTAATTCACCCCTCCACTTT. The variable domain in full, with the rest retrieved from reference TRBV9 and TRBJ1-6, is DSGVTQTPKHLITATGQRVTLRCSPRSGDLSVYWYQQSLDQGLQFLIQYYNGEERAKGNILERFSAQQFPDLHSELNLSSLELGDSALYFCASSVKAGTNSPLHFGNGTRLTVT.

The rearrangement links TRBV5-1 to TRBJ2-1; 7 bases line up with TRBD2. J lost 1 base, V lost 4 bases, and 14 bases had no gene match. Germline CDR1 and CDR2: SGHRS and YFSETQ. CDR3 size: 18 residues. The CDR3 DNA follows: TGCGCCAGCAGCCCCCAACCCATCAGCGGGGAATCCTACAATGAGCAGTTCTTC. Its translation is CASSPQPISGESYNEQFF.

The J gene is TRBJ1-1, the V gene TRBV5-1, with D possibly being TRBD1 (5 bases). The V and J ends lost 0 bases and 1 base respectively, with 10 bases between them. CDR3 size: 15 residues. Per the germline V gene, CDR1 is SGHRS and CDR2 is YFSETQ. CDR3 sequence reads: CASSLGRVENTEAFF. In nucleotides, the CDR3 is TGCGCCAGCAGCTTGGGCAGGGTTGAGAACACTGAAGCTTTCTTT.

V and J are TRBV29-1 and TRBJ2-1, with D possibly matching TRBD1 (8 bases). Trimming removed 7 bases at V and 9 bases at J, with 22 bases between. There are 14 residues in the CDR3. CDR1 is SQVTM, CDR2 ANQGSEA, per germline. DNA for the CDR3: TGCAGCGCCACTCCCGGACAGGGAGGGGGTGAGCAGTTCTTC. It is translated as CSATPGQGGGEQFF.

The chain combines TRBV7-2 with TRBJ1-2; tentatively, D is TRBD1 (5 bases). Trimming pared 1 base from V and 7 bases from J, leaving 13 bases between. The CDR3 runs to 14 residues. CDR1 and CDR2 from the germline V gene are SGHTA and FQGNSA. CDR3 amino acids: CASSLGGGGRGYTF. Written as DNA, the CDR3 is TGTGCCAGCAGCTTAGGCGGGGGGGGACGTGGCTACACCTTC.

V usage is TRBV28 and J usage is TRBJ1-5; the D gene is possibly TRBD1 (5 bases). Per germline, CDR1 MDHEN and CDR2 SYDVKM. The CDR3 is 14 residues long. Trimming took 6 bases from V and 6 from J, leaving 15 bases between them. The DNA of the CDR3 is TGTGCCAGCAGCCCCTGGGGGGTTACTCAGCCCCAGCATTTT. Protein sequence: CASSPWGVTQPQHF.

This clone came up once. V gene TRBV19 combines with J gene TRBJ1-5; tentatively, D is TRBD1 (6 bases). The germline V gene encodes CDR1 LNHDA and CDR2 SQIVND (reference sequence). The ends were cut back, 5 bases at V and 1 base at J, with 12 bases in the middle. The CDR3 spans 15 residues. CDR3 in amino acids: CASSPGQSSNQPQHF. As DNA, the CDR3 is TGTGCCAGTAGTCCAGGACAGTCCAGCAATCAGCCCCAGCATTTT.

The chain joins TRBV6-6 to TRBJ1-1; a weak D match, TRBD1 (5 bases). The CDR3 runs 14 residues. Trimming cost V 6 bases and J 2 bases, with 13 bases left between them. The germline V gene encodes CDR1 MNHNY and CDR2 SVGAGI (reference sequence). CDR3 region: CASSPDGGNTEAFF. The CDR3 nucleotides read TGTGCCAGCAGCCCTGATGGGGGTAACACTGAAGCTTTCTTT.

This rearrangement joins TRBV6-6 to TRBJ2-7; TRBD1 aligns across 7 bases. Germline CDR1 is MNHNY and CDR2 is SVGAGI (reference sequence). The CDR3 extends over 15 amino acids. The trim removed 0 bases at V and 2 bases at J, leaving 4 bases unmatched. The chain's CDR3 is CASSYSRDSTYEQYF. CDR3 nucleotides: TGTGCCAGCAGTTACTCGAGGGACAGTACCTACGAGCAGTACTTC.

The rearrangement uses TRBV2 and TRBJ1-1; D call uncertain. V lost 4 bases to trimming and J lost 1 base, with 10 bases between them. Germline CDR1 reads SNHLY; CDR2 reads FYNNEI. The CDR3 is 14 amino acids. CDR3 residues: CASSARLSNTEAFF. CDR3 nucleotides: TGTGCCAGCAGTGCCAGGTTATCGAACACTGAAGCTTTCTTT.

The rearrangement links TRBV5-4 to TRBJ2-1, with 8 bases fitting TRBD2. The CDR3 has 15 residues. Germline CDR1 and CDR2: SGHNT and YYREEE (reference sequence). V dropped 4 bases and J dropped 2; count of bases not matched to a gene: 5. The CDR3 bases are TGTGCCAGCAGCGCCAGCGGGAGAGCCTACAATGAGCAGTTCTTC. Its protein is CASSASGRAYNEQFF.

The chain's CDR3 is CASKGRTGGDEQYF. The CDR3 DNA reads as TGTGCCAGCAAAGGGAGGACGGGAGGGGACGAGCAGTACTTC. The chain is built from TRBV6-1 and TRBJ2-7; the match to TRBD2 covers 8 bases. The CDR3 has 14 amino acids. Germline V lookup: CDR1 MNHNS, CDR2 SASEGT. V trimming: 7 bases; J trimming: 5 bases; junction bases outside the gene matches: 10.

This clone was observed at least ten times. This sequence joins TRBV7-3 and TRBJ1-1; D is unresolved. CDR1 and CDR2 from the germline V gene are SGHTA and FQGTGA. V lost 2 bases and J lost 4, with 8 bases in between. CDR3 length equals 13 residues. The CDR3 DNA reads TGTGCCAGCAGCTTAGAACCGGTCACTGAAGCTTTCTTT. The encoded protein is CASSLEPVTEAFF.

This clone was observed a handful of times. The V call is TRBV6-5, the J call TRBJ1-1, with 7 bases aligning to TRBD1. The CDR3 contains 15 residues. CDR1 and CDR2 from the germline V gene are MNHEY and SVGAGI. The V and J ends lost 6 bases and 1 base, in that order; junction bases with no gene match: 8. This CDR3 is CASRPRGRWNTEAFF. Here the CDR3 DNA reads TGTGCCAGCAGGCCTAGGGGGCGCTGGAACACTGAAGCTTTCTTT.

This chain joins TRBV6-1 and TRBJ2-7; 10 bases fit TRBD1. The CDR3 spans 15 residues. Germline trimming cut 7 bases from V and 3 bases from J; bases unmatched to any gene: 9. Germline V lookup: CDR1 MNHNS, CDR2 SASEGT. The CDR3 DNA follows: TGTGCCAGCATCGGCGGGGGGACAGGGGACTACGAGCAGTACTTC. Its protein is CASIGGGTGDYEQYF.